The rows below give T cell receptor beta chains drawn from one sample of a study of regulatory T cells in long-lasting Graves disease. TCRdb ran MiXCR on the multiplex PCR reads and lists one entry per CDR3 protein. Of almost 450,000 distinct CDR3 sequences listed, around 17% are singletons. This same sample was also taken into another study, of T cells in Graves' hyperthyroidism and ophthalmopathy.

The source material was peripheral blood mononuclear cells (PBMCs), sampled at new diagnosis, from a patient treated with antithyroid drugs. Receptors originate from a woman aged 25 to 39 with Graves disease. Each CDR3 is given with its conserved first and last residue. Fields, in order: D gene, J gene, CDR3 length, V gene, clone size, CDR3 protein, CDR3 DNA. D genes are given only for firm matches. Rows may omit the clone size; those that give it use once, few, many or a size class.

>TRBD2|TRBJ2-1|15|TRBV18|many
CASSQGLAGPNEQFF
TGTGCCAGCTCACAGGGACTAGCGGGACCCAATGAGCAGTTCTTC
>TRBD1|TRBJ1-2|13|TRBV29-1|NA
CSVPIRGLYGYTF
TGCAGCGTTCCTATCAGGGGGCTCTATGGCTACACCTTC
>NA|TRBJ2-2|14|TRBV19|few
CASSIDQGTGELFF
TGTGCCAGTAGTATAGATCAGGGCACCGGGGAGCTGTTTTTT
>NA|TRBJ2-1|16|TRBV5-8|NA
CASSFPGSIGRNEQFF
TGTGCCAGCAGCTTCCCAGGTTCAATAGGTCGAAATGAGCAGTTCTTC
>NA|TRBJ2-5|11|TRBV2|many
CASKEEETQYF
TGTGCCAGCAAGGAGGAAGAGACCCAGTACTTC
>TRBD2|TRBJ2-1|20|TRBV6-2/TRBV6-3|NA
CASSSSSGTSGRALYNEQFF
TGTGCCAGCAGTTCCTCCTCCGGGACTAGCGGGAGGGCCCTATACAATGAGCAGTTCTTC
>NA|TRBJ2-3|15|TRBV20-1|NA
CSARLPALNTDTQYF
TGCAGTGCTAGATTGCCAGCTCTTAACACAGATACGCAGTATTTT
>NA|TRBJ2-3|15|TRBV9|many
CASSAQGGSTDTQYF
TGTGCCAGCAGCGCCCAGGGGGGCTCCACAGATACGCAGTATTTT
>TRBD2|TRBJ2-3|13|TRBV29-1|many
CSERTSSTDTQYF
TGCAGCGAGAGGACTAGCTCCACAGATACGCAGTATTTT
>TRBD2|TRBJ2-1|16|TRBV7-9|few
CASSPRLAGGRNEQFF
TGTGCCAGCAGCCCGAGACTAGCGGGAGGGCGGAACGAGCAGTTCTTC
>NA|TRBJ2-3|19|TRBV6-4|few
CASSYPSIPRGGHTDTQYF
TGTGCCAGCAGTTACCCGAGCATCCCCAGGGGGGGACACACAGATACGCAGTATTTT
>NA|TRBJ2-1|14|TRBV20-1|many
CSARTFNHGNEQFF
TGCAGTGCTCGTACTTTCAACCACGGAAATGAGCAGTTCTTC
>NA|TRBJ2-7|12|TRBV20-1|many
CSASAGRGEQYF
TGCAGTGCTAGCGCAGGCCGGGGCGAGCAGTACTTC
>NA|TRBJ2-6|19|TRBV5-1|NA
CASSLARATADVGANVLTF
TGCGCCAGCAGCTTGGCCCGCGCGACAGCTGACGTTGGGGCCAACGTCCTGACTTTC
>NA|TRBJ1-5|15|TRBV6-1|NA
CASSEYSGSNQPQHF
TGTGCCAGCAGTGAATACTCAGGGAGCAATCAGCCCCAGCATTTT
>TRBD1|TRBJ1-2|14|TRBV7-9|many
CASTKDRLGYGYTF
TGTGCCAGCACCAAGGACAGGTTAGGCTATGGCTACACCTTC
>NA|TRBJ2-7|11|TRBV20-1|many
CSASTNYEQYF
TGCAGTGCTTCGACCAACTACGAGCAGTACTTC
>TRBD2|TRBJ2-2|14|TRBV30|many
CAWSTGLATGELFF
TGTGCCTGGAGTACGGGACTAGCAACCGGGGAGCTGTTTTTT
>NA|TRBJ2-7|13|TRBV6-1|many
CASSEEGSYEQYF
TGTGCCAGCAGTGAAGAGGGGTCCTACGAGCAGTACTTC
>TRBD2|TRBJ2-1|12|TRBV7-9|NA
CASALGREGQIF
TGTGCCAGCGCATTGGGGCGGGAGGGACAGATCTTC
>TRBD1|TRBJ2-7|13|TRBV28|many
CAGIGTGRREQYF
TGTGCCGGCATAGGGACAGGGCGTCGGGAGCAGTACTTC
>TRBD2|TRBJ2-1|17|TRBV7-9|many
CASSLWDWTSDNNEQFF
TGTGCCAGCAGCTTGTGGGACTGGACTAGCGACAACAATGAGCAGTTCTTC
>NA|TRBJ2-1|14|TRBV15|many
CATSTGSSYNEQFF
TGTGCCACCAGCACCGGGAGCTCCTACAATGAGCAGTTCTTC
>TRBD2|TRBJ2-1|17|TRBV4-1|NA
CASSSTESSGTIYEQFF
TGCGCCAGCAGCTCTACCGAATCTAGCGGGACGATCTATGAGCAGTTCTTC
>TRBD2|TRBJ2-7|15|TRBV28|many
CASSVGASGLYEQYF
TGTGCCAGCAGCGTAGGGGCTAGCGGTCTCTACGAGCAGTACTTC
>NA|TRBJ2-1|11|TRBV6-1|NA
CASNLGSEQFF
TGTGCCAGCAACCTCGGGTCTGAGCAGTTCTTC
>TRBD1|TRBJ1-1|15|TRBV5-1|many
CASRGLQGANTEAFF
TGCGCCAGCAGGGGCCTCCAGGGGGCGAACACTGAAGCTTTCTTT
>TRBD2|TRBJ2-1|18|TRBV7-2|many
CASSLRTSGRVAYNEQFF
TGTGCCAGCAGCTTACGGACTAGCGGGAGGGTGGCCTACAATGAGCAGTTCTTC
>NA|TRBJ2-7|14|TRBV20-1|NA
CSARVELSGAEQYF
TGCAGTGCTAGAGTTGAACTCTCAGGGGCCGAGCAGTACTTC
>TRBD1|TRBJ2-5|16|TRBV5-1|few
CASSPNRDRGQETQYF
TGCGCCAGCAGCCCGAACCGGGACAGGGGACAAGAGACCCAGTACTTC
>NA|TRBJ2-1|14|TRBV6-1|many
CASSGGDSYNEQFF
TGTGCCAGCAGTGGGGGGGACAGCTACAATGAGCAGTTCTTC
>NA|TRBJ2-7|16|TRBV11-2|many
CASSLKWVPMGYEQYF
TGTGCCAGCAGCTTAAAATGGGTCCCCATGGGCTACGAGCAGTACTTC
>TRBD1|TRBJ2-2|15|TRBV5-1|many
CASIAGTGRSGELFF
TGCGCCAGCATCGCCGGGACAGGGAGGTCCGGGGAGCTGTTTTTT
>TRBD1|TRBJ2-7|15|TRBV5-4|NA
CASSLVHRGENEQYF
TGTGCCAGCAGCTTGGTTCACAGGGGGGAAAACGAGCAGTACTTC
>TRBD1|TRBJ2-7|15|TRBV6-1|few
CASSSTGQEAYEQYF
TGTGCCAGCAGCTCCACGGGACAGGAGGCCTACGAGCAGTACTTC
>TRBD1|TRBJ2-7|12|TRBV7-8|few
CASGQGVDEQYF
TGTGCCAGCGGGCAGGGGGTCGACGAGCAGTACTTC
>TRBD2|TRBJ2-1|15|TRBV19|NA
CASSLLAGGPNEQFF
TGTGCCAGTAGCCTTTTAGCGGGAGGGCCTAATGAGCAGTTCTTC
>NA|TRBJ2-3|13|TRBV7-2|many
CASSLRNTDTQYF
TGTGCCAGCAGCTTAAGGAACACAGATACGCAGTATTTT
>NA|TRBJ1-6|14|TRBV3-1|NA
CASSQDLDPRPLHF
TGTGCCAGCAGCCAAGATCTGGACCCTCGGCCCCTCCACTTT
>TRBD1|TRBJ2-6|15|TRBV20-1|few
CSALQQGSGANVLTF
TGCAGTGCTTTACAACAGGGGTCGGGGGCCAACGTCCTGACTTTC
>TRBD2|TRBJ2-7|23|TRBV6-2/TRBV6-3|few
CASSYSKVGGGTQTSGRAYEQYF
TGTGCCAGCAGTTACTCGAAAGTAGGCGGTGGGACACAGACTAGCGGGAGGGCCTACGAGCAGTACTTC
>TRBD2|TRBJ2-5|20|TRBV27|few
CASSPLPTSGRAFGQETQYF
TGTGCCAGCAGTCCCCTCCCGACTAGCGGGAGGGCGTTCGGGCAAGAGACCCAGTACTTC
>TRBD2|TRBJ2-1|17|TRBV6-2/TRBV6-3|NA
CASSYHALAGNFNEQFF
TGTGCCAGCAGTTACCACGCCCTAGCGGGAAACTTCAATGAGCAGTTCTTC
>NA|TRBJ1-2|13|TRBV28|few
CAGGSLGNYGYTF
TGTGCCGGGGGTAGTCTGGGTAACTATGGCTACACCTTC
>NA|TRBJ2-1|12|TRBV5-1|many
CASSLWSDEQFF
TGCGCCAGCAGCTTGTGGTCTGATGAGCAGTTCTTC
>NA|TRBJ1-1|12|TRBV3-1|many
CASSHFKAEAFF
TGTGCCAGCAGCCATTTCAAGGCTGAAGCTTTCTTT